This is a list of T cell receptor beta chains from one sample in a study of blood T cells in healthy people across ages. TCRdb re-called the 5' RACE reads through MiXCR, storing one row per CDR3 protein. The sample lists a few hundred thousand distinct CDR3 sequences; 27% were seen once. The sample comprised blood. The receptors were gathered from a woman in her 70s in good health. CDR3s include the opening cysteine and the closing phenylalanine or tryptophan. The order of the fields is D gene, V gene, clone size, J gene, CDR3 protein, CDR3 DNA. The D gene is left open where the match is weak. Size values are once, few and many counts, or a class for expanded clones, and some rows have none.

>.|TRBV7-2|few|TRBJ2-7
CASSLPPITYEQYF
TGTGCCAGCAGCCTCCCTCCCATAACCTACGAGCAGTACTTC
>.|TRBV7-2|.|TRBJ2-4
CASSLLIAKNIQYF
TGTGCCAGCAGCTTACTCATAGCCAAAAACATTCAGTACTTC
>TRBD1|TRBV7-2|few|TRBJ2-7
CASSLFPARGRTSEQYF
TGTGCCAGCAGCTTATTCCCCGCGAGGGGGCGTACGAGCGAGCAGTACTTC
>.|TRBV12-3/TRBV12-4|few|TRBJ1-2
CAILDLGRIYGYTF
TGTGCCATCCTAGATCTAGGACGTATCTATGGCTACACCTTC
>.|TRBV12-3/TRBV12-4|.|TRBJ2-3
CASSLLGVGTDAQYF
TGTGCCAGCAGTTTATTGGGGGTCGGCACAGATGCGCAGTATTTT
>.|TRBV3-1|.|TRBJ2-5
CASSQEGGGQRKTQYF
TGTGCCAGCAGCCAAGAGGGAGGCGGTCAGCGCAAGACCCAGTACTTC
>TRBD2|TRBV4-2|.|TRBJ2-1
CASSQPKLAGAYNEQFF
TGTGCCAGCAGCCAACCAAAACTAGCGGGAGCCTACAATGAGCAGTTCTTC
>.|TRBV3-1|.|TRBJ2-1
CASSQPGSYNEQFF
TGTGCCAGCAGCCAACCCGGTTCCTACAATGAGCAGTTCTTC
>TRBD1|TRBV12-3/TRBV12-4|once|TRBJ1-4
CASSFTGGMSEKLFF
TGTGCCAGCAGTTTTACAGGGGGCATGAGTGAAAAACTGTTTTTT
>TRBD1|TRBV5-1|.|TRBJ1-1
CASSLQTGDRAFF
TGCGCCAGCAGCTTACAAACAGGGGATCGAGCTTTCTTT
>.|TRBV4-3|many|TRBJ2-3
CASSLRGTDTQYF
TGCGCCAGCAGCCTGAGGGGGACAGATACGCAGTATTTT
>.|TRBV12-3/TRBV12-4|few|TRBJ2-1
CASSPSGSSYNEQFF
TGTGCCAGCAGTCCAAGTGGGAGCTCCTACAATGAGCAGTTCTTC
>.|TRBV20-1|.|TRBJ2-5
CSARERETQYF
TGCAGTGCTAGGGAAAGGGAGACCCAGTACTTC
>.|TRBV2|.|TRBJ2-7
CASSEAAAEYEQYF
TGTGCCAGCAGTGAAGCGGCGGCAGAATACGAGCAGTACTTC
>TRBD1|TRBV25-1|once|TRBJ2-7
CASSGSGTGTYEQYF
TGTGCCAGCAGTGGCTCAGGGACAGGGACCTACGAGCAGTACTTC
>.|TRBV20-1|.|TRBJ2-1
CSARDPGVKRNEQFF
TGCAGTGCTAGAGATCCGGGGGTGAAGAGGAATGAGCAGTTCTTC
>TRBD1|TRBV7-9|few|TRBJ2-1
CASNSQGSVQAEQFF
TGTGCCAGCAACTCACAGGGGTCGGTACAGGCTGAGCAGTTCTTC
>TRBD2|TRBV20-1|.|TRBJ2-3
CSARTSGSDTQYF
TGCAGTGCCAGGACTAGCGGGTCAGATACGCAGTATTTT
>TRBD2|TRBV11-2|few|TRBJ2-5
CATARGEKETQYF
TGTGCGACAGCCCGGGGGGAGAAAGAGACCCAGTACTTC